The 18 T cell receptor beta chains listed next were all sequenced from one sample in a study of a mutant IDH1 vaccine in newly diagnosed glioma. The time point denotes: baseline, week 1 (first vaccination visit). Documented treatment: pre-vaccination baseline after standard-of-care therapy. This table comes from immunoSEQ multiplex PCR, and its TCRdb copy is limited to in-frame clones, with some not included. Of 85,000 to 100,000 clones detected, roughly 78% appear once; the ten largest clones hold around 7%. The material was PBMCs, obtained from a glioma patient treated with radiotherapy, temozolomide or both. These receptors were taken from a man in his forties with glioma.

This chain links TRBV7-2 with TRBJ2-7; 9 bases align to TRBD1. The CDR3 runs to 15 residues. Trimming cost V 7 bases and J 5 bases; bases outside gene matches: 12. Germline V gene sequence: CDR1 SGHTA, CDR2 FQGNSA. The CDR3 spells CASTKWTGVKDEQYF. In nucleotides, the CDR3 is TGTGCCAGCACCAAATGGACAGGGGTTAAAGACGAGCAGTACTTC.

This clone was picked up a small number of times. The chain uses TRBV2 and TRBJ2-7; possibly TRBD2 for D (6 bases). Trimming cost V 5 bases and J 5 bases, with 25 bases left between them. Germline V gene sequence: CDR1 SNHLY, CDR2 FYNNEI. The CDR3 is 17 residues long. DNA of the CDR3: TGTGCCAGCAGTCTCTCCCCGAAGGGACTGCGAAGGGACGAGCAGTACTTC. It yields the protein CASSLSPKGLRRDEQYF.

The chain is built from TRBV10-3 and TRBJ1-2, with no clear D. Germline values: CDR1 ENHRY, CDR2 SYGVKD. The CDR3 sequence is 13 residues long. V was cut by 6 bases and J by 0 bases, with 8 bases left in between. Written as DNA, the CDR3 is TGTGCCATCAGCTCAGGAGCTAACTATGGCTACACCTTC. Translating gives CAISSGANYGYTF.

This clone was seen once. CDR3 coding DNA: TGTGCCAGCACTCGGGACAGGGAGTACGAGCAGTACTTC. The encoded protein is CASTRDREYEQYF. The V call is TRBV2, the J call TRBJ2-7; TRBD1 matches at 9 bases. Germline CDR1 is SNHLY and CDR2 is FYNNEI. The V segment lost 7 bases and the J segment 4 bases; nucleotides outside the gene matches: 5. This CDR3 is 13 amino acids long.

This clone was observed many times. The chain recombines TRBV25-1 with TRBJ1-1; possibly TRBD1 for D (6 bases). Trimming pared 6 bases from V and 9 bases from J, leaving 20 bases between. In germline, CDR1 is MGHDK, CDR2 SYGVNS. This CDR3 region has 14 residues. The CDR3 here is CASRVAGERTKAFF. DNA for the CDR3: TGTGCCAGCAGAGTGGCAGGGGAAAGAACTAAAGCTTTCTTT.

This chain uses TRBV5-1 with TRBJ2-7; tentative D call: TRBD2 (5 bases). Per germline, CDR1 SGHRS and CDR2 YFSETQ. V dropped 6 bases and J dropped 7 bases, with 20 bases sitting between them. The CDR3 is 14 amino acids. The DNA for the CDR3 is TGCGCCAGCAAAGGACCCGCCACTACTAGTGAGCAGTACTTC. This translates into CASKGPATTSEQYF.

This chain joins TRBV28 and TRBJ2-6; D is uncertain. This CDR3 spans 15 amino acids. The germline gives CDR1 MDHEN, CDR2 SYDVKM. V was shortened by 7 bases and J by 0 bases, with 10 bases between the two germline ends. The CDR3 spells CASNSVISGANVLTF. CDR3 sequence (DNA): TGTGCCAGCAATTCCGTCATCTCTGGGGCCAACGTCCTGACTTTC. Full variable domain (outside the CDR3, taken from reference TRBV28 and TRBJ2-6): DVKVTQSSRYLVKRTGEKVFLECVQDMDHENMFWYRQDPGLGLRLIYFSYDVKMKEKGDIPEGYSVSREKKERFSLILESASTNQTSMYLCASNSVISGANVLTFGAGSRLTVL.

The rearrangement uses TRBV6-5 and TRBJ2-1; TRBD1 matches at 9 bases. The CDR3 is made up of 13 amino acids. Germline-derived CDR1 and CDR2 are MNHEY and SVGAGI. J gave up 7 bases and V 11 bases, and 9 bases lay outside the gene matches. CDR3 sequence reads: CAGGTGRNNEQFF. CDR3 bases: TGTGCCGGGGGGACAGGGAGAAATAATGAGCAGTTCTTC.

With respect to this clone: The same CDR3 also results from other DNA sequences found in this sample. The chain employs TRBV2 and TRBJ2-5; D unresolved. The DNA end is more similar to TRBJ2-7, so the J call may be wrong. The CDR3 covers 10 residues. Germline lookup yields CDR1 SNHLY and CDR2 FYNNEI. The CDR3 DNA reads TGTGCCAGCAGTGAAGGCGAGCAGTACTTC. This translates into CASSEGEQYF.

This sequence joins TRBV7-8 and TRBJ1-1, with D hard to call. Germline assignment: CDR1 SGHVS and CDR2 FQNEAQ. CDR3 length: 13 amino acids. V lost 1 base to trimming and J lost 10 bases, with 13 bases between them. The CDR3 loop is CASSLVRVGSAFF. The DNA for the CDR3 is TGTGCCAGCAGCTTAGTTAGGGTTGGTTCAGCTTTCTTT.

The chain combines TRBV4-2 with TRBJ1-1, with D hard to call. Germline assignment: CDR1 LGHNA and CDR2 YNFKEQ. The CDR3 sequence is 13 residues long. Trimming left V 1 base short and J 6 bases short, with 9 bases between. The DNA of the CDR3 is TGTGCCAGCAGCCAAGGCAGGAGGCCTGAAGCTTTCTTT. It encodes CASSQGRRPEAFF.

The chain uses TRBV19 and TRBJ1-6; no clear D gene. Per germline, CDR1 LNHDA and CDR2 SQIVND (reference sequence). The CDR3 totals 14 residues. The V and J ends lost 7 bases and 5 bases respectively, with 12 bases between them. In DNA form, the CDR3 reads TGTGCCAGTAAAATCGATAGAGATAATTCACCCCTCCACTTT. This gives the protein CASKIDRDNSPLHF.

The gene calls are TRBV5-1 and TRBJ2-5; D gene unclear. There are 14 residues in the CDR3. From germline, CDR1 is SGHRS and CDR2 YFSETQ. Trimming took off 3 bases at V and 1 base at J, with 10 bases between the two ends. CDR3 sequence (DNA): TGCGCCAGCAGCTCTACACGGACCCAAGAGACCCAGTACTTC. It translates to CASSSTRTQETQYF.

This chain links TRBV6-4 with TRBJ2-3, with 8 bases that match TRBD2. Germline V gene lookup returns CDR1 MRHNA and CDR2 SNTAGT. With 0 bases clipped from V and 4 bases from J, the junction kept 0 bases outside the gene matches. The CDR3 runs 14 residues. CDR3: CASSDSTSADTQYF. The CDR3 DNA is TGTGCCAGCAGTGACTCGACTAGCGCAGATACGCAGTATTTT.

This sequence joins TRBV4-3 and TRBJ2-1; D is unclear. Germline values: CDR1 LGHNA, CDR2 YSLEER. The CDR3 has 15 residues. Between the trimmed V and J ends, which lost 0 bases and 4 bases, there was a span of 10 bases. In nucleotides, the CDR3 is TGCGCCAGCAGCCAAGAGGTCCAGCGTTACAATGAGCAGTTCTTC. Residues: CASSQEVQRYNEQFF.

The CDR3 spells CASSPSGNSYNEQFF. CDR3 DNA sequence: TGTGCCAGCAGCCCTAGCGGGAACTCCTACAATGAGCAGTTCTTC. The rearrangement joins TRBV7-2 to TRBJ2-1; 9 bases agree with TRBD2. Trimming at V came to 5 bases and at J to 0 bases, leaving 2 bases not matched to a gene. There are 15 residues in the CDR3. CDR1 is SGHTA, CDR2 FQGNSA, per germline.

This clone is a singleton in its sample. This chain connects TRBV19 to TRBJ1-5, with TRBD1 matching over 7 bases. Germline CDR1 is LNHDA and CDR2 is SQIVND (reference sequence). The trim removed 5 bases at V and 4 bases at J, leaving 11 bases unmatched. The CDR3 is made up of 16 amino acids. The CDR3 spells CASSSSTGDWNQPQHF. The CDR3 DNA reads as TGTGCCAGTAGTTCCTCTACAGGGGATTGGAATCAGCCCCAGCATTTT.

The J gene is TRBJ2-7, the V gene TRBV7-8; 10 positions match TRBD2. The germline CDR1 and CDR2 sequences are SGHVS and FQNEAQ. The J segment lost 7 bases and the V segment lost 3 bases, leaving 12 bases of the junction unmatched. The CDR3 has 16 amino acids. The DNA of the CDR3 is TGTGCCAGCAGCTTTTCAGCGGGAGGGTTTTCGCGGGAGCAGTACTTC. Translation: CASSFSAGGFSREQYF.